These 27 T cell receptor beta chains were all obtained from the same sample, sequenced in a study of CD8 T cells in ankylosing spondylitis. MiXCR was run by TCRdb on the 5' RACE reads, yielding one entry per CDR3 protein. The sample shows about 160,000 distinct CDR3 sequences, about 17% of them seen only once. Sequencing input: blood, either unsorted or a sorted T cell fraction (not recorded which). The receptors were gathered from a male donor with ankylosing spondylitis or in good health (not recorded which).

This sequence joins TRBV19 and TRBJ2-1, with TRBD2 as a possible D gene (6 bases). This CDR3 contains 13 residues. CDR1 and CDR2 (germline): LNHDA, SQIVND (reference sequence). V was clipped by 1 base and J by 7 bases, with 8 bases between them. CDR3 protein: CASSIGRENEQFF. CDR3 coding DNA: TGTGCCAGTAGTATAGGGAGGGAGAATGAGCAGTTCTTC.

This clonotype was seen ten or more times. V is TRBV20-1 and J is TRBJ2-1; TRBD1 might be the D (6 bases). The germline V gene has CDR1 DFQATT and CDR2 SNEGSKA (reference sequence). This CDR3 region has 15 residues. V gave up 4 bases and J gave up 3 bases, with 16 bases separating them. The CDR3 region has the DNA TGCAGTGCTATGGTCCCCGGGACACTCTACAATGAGCAGTTCTTC. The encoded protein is CSAMVPGTLYNEQFF.

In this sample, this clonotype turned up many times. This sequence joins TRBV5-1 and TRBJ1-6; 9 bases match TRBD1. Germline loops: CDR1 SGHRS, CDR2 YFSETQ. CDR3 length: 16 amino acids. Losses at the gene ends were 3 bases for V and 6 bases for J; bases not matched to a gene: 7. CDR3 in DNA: TGCGCCAGCAGCTCGCAACCGGGACAGGGTAATTCACCCCTCCACTTT. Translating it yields CASSSQPGQGNSPLHF.

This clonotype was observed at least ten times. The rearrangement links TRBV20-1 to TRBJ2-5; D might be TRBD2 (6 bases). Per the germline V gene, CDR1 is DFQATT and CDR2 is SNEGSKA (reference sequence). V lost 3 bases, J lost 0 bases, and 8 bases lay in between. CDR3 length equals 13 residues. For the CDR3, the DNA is TGCAGTGCTAGCGGGAGAGACCAAGAGACCCAGTACTTC. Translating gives CSASGRDQETQYF.

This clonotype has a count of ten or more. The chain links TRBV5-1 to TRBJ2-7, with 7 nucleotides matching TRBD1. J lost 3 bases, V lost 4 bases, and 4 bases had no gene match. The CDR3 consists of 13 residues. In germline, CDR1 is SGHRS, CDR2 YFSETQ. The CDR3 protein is CASSRQGVYEQYF. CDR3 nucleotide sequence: TGCGCCAGCAGCCGTCAGGGGGTCTACGAGCAGTACTTC.

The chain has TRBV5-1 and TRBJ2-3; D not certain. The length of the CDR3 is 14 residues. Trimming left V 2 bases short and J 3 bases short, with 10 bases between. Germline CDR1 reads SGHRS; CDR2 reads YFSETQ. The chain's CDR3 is CASSFVLGTDTQYF. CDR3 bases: TGCGCCAGCAGCTTCGTTCTGGGGACAGATACGCAGTATTTT.

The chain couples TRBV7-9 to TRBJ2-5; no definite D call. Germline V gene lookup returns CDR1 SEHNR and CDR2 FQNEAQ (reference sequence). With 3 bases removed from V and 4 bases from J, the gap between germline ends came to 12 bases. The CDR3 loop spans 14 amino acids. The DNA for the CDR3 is TGTGCCAGCAGCTTCAAGCGTATCGGAGAGACCCAGTACTTC. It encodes CASSFKRIGETQYF.

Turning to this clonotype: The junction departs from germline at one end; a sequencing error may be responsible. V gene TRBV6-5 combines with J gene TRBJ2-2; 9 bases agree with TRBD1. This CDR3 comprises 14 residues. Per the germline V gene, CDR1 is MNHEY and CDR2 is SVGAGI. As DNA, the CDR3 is TGTACCAGCAGTTACACAGGGGGCAATGGGGAGCTGTTTTTT. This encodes CTSSYTGGNGELFF.

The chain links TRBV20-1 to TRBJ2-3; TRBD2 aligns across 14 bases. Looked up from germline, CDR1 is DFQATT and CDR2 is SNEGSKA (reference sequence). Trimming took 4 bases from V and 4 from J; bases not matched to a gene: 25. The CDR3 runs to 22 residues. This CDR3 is CSATGFRLGDSGTSGSSDTQYF. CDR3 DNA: TGCAGTGCTACGGGCTTTCGATTGGGTGATTCCGGGACTAGCGGGAGTTCAGATACGCAGTATTTT.

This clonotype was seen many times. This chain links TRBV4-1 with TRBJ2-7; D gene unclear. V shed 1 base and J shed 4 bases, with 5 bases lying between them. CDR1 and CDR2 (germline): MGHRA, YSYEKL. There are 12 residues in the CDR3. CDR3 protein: CASSQGEYEQYF. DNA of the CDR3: TGCGCCAGCAGCCAAGGAGAGTACGAGCAGTACTTC.

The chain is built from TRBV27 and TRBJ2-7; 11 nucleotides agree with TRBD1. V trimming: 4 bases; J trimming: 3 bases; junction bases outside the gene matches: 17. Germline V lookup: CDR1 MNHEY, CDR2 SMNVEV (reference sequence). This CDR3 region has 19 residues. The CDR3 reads CASSSPGWTGGPPVYEQYF. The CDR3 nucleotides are TGTGCCAGCAGTTCCCCTGGTTGGACAGGGGGCCCCCCCGTCTACGAGCAGTACTTC.

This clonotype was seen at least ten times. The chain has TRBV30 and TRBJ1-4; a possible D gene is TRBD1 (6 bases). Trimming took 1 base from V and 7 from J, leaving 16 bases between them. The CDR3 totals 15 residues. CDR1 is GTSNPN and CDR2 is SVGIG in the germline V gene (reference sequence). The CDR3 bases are TGTGCCTGGAGTGGACGGCAGGGGCGCGGTGAAAAACTGTTTTTT. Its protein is CAWSGRQGRGEKLFF.

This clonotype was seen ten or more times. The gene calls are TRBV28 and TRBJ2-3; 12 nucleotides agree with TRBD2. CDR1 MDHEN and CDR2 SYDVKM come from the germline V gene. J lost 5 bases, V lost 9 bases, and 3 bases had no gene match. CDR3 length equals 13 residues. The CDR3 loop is CASLLAGGDTQYF. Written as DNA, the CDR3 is TGTGCCAGTTTACTAGCGGGAGGAGATACGCAGTATTTT.

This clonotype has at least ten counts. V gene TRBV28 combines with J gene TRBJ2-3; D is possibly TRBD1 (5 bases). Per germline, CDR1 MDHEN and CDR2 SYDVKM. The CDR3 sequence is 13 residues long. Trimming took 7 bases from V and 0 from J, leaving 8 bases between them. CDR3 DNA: TGTGCCAGCACAGACAGTAGCACAGATACGCAGTATTTT. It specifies CASTDSSTDTQYF.

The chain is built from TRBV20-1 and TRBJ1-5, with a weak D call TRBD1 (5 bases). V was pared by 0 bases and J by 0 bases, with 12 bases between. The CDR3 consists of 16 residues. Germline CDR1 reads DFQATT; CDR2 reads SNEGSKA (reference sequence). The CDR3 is CSAREPGSYSNQPQHF. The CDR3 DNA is TGCAGTGCTAGAGAGCCAGGGTCCTATAGCAATCAGCCCCAGCATTTT.

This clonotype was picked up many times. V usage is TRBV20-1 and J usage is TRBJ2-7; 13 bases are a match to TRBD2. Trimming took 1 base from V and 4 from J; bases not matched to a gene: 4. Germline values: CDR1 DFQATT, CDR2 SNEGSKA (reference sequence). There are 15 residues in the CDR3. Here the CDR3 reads CSARGTSGSIYEQYF. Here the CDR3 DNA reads TGCAGTGCTAGAGGGACTAGCGGGAGTATTTACGAGCAGTACTTC.

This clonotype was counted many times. DNA of the CDR3: TGCGCCAGCAGCTTATCAGGGGGCCGGAGGAATTCACCCCTCCACTTT. Residues: CASSLSGGRRNSPLHF. This chain links TRBV5-1 with TRBJ1-6; 8 bases agree with TRBD1. In germline, CDR1 is SGHRS, CDR2 YFSETQ. The CDR3 sequence is 16 residues long. Losses at the gene ends were 2 bases for V and 7 bases for J; bases not matched to a gene: 8.

CDR3 DNA sequence: TGTGCCAGTAGTATGGGACTAGCGGGAGCAGAAAATGAGCAGTTCTTC. Protein product: CASSMGLAGAENEQFF. V and J are TRBV19 and TRBJ2-1; 14 bases are a match to TRBD2. CDR3 size: 16 residues. With 3 bases clipped from V and 7 bases from J, the junction kept 5 bases outside the gene matches. Germline V gene lookup returns CDR1 LNHDA and CDR2 SQIVND (reference sequence). The entire variable domain, with the rest obtained from reference TRBV19 and TRBJ2-1, is as follows: DGGITQSPKYLFRKEGQNVTLSCEQNLNHDAMYWYRQDPGQGLRLIYYSQIVNDFQKGDIAEGYSVSREKKESFPLTVTSAQKNPTAFYLCASSMGLAGAENEQFFGPGTRLTVL.

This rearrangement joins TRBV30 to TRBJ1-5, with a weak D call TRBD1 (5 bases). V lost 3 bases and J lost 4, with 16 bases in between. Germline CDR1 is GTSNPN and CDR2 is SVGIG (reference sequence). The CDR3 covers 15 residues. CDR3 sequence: CAWSSHQGINQPQHF. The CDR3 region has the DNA TGTGCCTGGAGCTCGCACCAGGGAATAAATCAGCCCCAGCATTTT. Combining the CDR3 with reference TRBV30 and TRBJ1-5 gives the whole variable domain SQTIHQWPATLVQPVGSPLSLECTVEGTSNPNLYWYRQAAGRGLQLLFYSVGIGQISSEVPQNLSASRPQDRQFILSSKKLLLSDSGFYLCAWSSHQGINQPQHFGDGTRLSIL.

The CDR3 spells CASSSPPGLAGGVYF. The CDR3 DNA follows: TGTGCCAGCAGTTCCCCTCCGGGACTAGCGGGAGGAGTCTACTTC. The chain is built from TRBV12-3 or TRBV12-4 and TRBJ2-7, with 15 bases that match TRBD2. The CDR3 is 15 residues long. J gave up 13 bases and V 4 bases, and 11 bases lay outside the gene matches.

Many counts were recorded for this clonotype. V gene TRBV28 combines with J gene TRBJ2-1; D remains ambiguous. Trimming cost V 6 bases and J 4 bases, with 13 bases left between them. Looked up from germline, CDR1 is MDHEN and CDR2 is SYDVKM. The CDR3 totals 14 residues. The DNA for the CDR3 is TGTGCCAGCAGCCACCTCGGACGTTACAATGAGCAGTTCTTC. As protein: CASSHLGRYNEQFF.

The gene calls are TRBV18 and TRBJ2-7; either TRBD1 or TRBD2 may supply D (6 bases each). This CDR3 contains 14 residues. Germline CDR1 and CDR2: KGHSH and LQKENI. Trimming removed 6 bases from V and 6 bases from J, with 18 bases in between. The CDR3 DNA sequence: TGTGCCAGCTCCCTGATACGTGGAGGGGGCGAGCAGTACTTC. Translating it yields CASSLIRGGGEQYF.

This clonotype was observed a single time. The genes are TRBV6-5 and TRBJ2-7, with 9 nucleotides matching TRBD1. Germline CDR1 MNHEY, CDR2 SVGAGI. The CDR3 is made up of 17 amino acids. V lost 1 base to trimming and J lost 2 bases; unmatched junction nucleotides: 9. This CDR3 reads CASSYFDGTGRTYEQYF. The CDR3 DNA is TGTGCCAGCAGTTACTTTGATGGGACAGGGCGGACCTACGAGCAGTACTTC.

CDR3 DNA sequence: TGTGCCAGCTCACCCCTCTCCTACGAGCAGTACTTC. Translation: CASSPLSYEQYF. This rearrangement joins TRBV18 to TRBJ2-7; no firm D call. Germline V CDR1 and CDR2: KGHSH, LQKENI. The CDR3 consists of 12 residues. V dropped 3 bases and J dropped 0 bases, with 3 bases sitting between them. Based on the CDR3 plus reference TRBV18 and TRBJ2-7, the full variable domain is NAGVMQNPRHLVRRRGQEARLRCSPMKGHSHVYWYRQLPEEGLKFMVYLQKENIIDESGMPKERFSAEFPKEGPSILRIQQVVRGDSAAYFCASSPLSYEQYFGPGTRLTVT.

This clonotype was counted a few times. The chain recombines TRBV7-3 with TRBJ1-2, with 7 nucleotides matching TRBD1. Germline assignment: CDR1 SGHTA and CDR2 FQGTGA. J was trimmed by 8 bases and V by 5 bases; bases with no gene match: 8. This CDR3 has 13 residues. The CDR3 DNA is TGTGCCAGCAGCCCCTCTCCGGGACAGGGCTACACCTTC. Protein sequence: CASSPSPGQGYTF.

The CDR3 DNA sequence: TGTGCCAGCAGTTACTTTAGACAGGTCCAAGACTATGGCTACACCTTC. It is translated as CASSYFRQVQDYGYTF. The chain links TRBV6-5 to TRBJ1-2; maybe TRBD1 (6 bases). V dropped 1 base and J dropped 3 bases, with 15 bases sitting between them. The germline CDR1 and CDR2 sequences are MNHEY and SVGAGI. This CDR3 is built from 16 residues.

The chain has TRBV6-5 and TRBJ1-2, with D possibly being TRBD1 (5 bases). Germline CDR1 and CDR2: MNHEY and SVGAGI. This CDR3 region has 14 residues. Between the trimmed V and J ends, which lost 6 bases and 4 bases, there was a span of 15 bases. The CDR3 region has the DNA TGTGCCAGCAGCCAGGGCCGGGACTTCTATGGCTACACCTTC. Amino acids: CASSQGRDFYGYTF.